What follows is one T cell receptor (beta chain) and its context. This clonotype was detected ten times or more. Its specific antigen is unknown. No per-base quality is available; no much larger clone lies one base away. TCR beta CDR3 regions were amplified from RNA transcripts. The first round of RT-PCR for the TCR CDR3 was performed with the HTBI primer set and the Qiagen OneStep RT-PCR kit. Libraries were constructed in a second round of multiplex PCR, after which size selection and purification were performed. Libraries were sequenced paired-end with 100 bp reads on an Illumina HiSeq2000. Per the authors' processing: SOAPnuke was used to process the raw data, removing reads that contained adapters or uncalled bases, had a mean Phred below 15, or lacked an exact match to the constant primer or identifier. High-quality paired reads were merged using COPE v1.2.5, and each unique nucleotide sequence was defined as a clonotype. MiTCR v1.1 was used to align the clonotypes against IMGT TRBV, TRBD and TRBJ reference segments. The analysis was restricted to V-J combinations with a frequency above 0.0001, which together covered 98% to 99.2% of the repertoires. A TCS score was defined as the ratio of F50 (clonal expansion) to E x V (chaos), with BLOSUM62-based TCRdist applied between CDR3 peptides within each V-J. Welch's t-statistics and random forest reduced 500 to 550 V-J features to 10 to 15, which were used in a naive Bayes classifier (R e1071). Using fastp at Q25 and MiXCR, TCRdb reprocessed the public reads and kept productive beta chains. Under each unique CDR3 protein, matching rows form one entry showing the most common genes and DNA. These V and J calls originate from TCRdb's pipeline instead of the authors' own analysis. The sample includes about 400,000 distinct CDR3 sequences, with 15% observed a single time. The ten biggest clones cover around a third of the sample.

Stable Graves' hyperthyroidism was defined as the absence of progression to ophthalmopathy over 18 months of follow-up. Hyperthyroidism patients were newly diagnosed, had a disease duration of under 2 months, and were aged 18 to 65 years. Any patient with an uncontrolled infection, another autoimmune disease, pregnancy or lactation was excluded. Clinical symptoms, serum thyroxine and TRAb, thyroid ultrasound, and orbital computed tomography formed the basis for the diagnoses. Ficoll-Paque density gradient centrifugation was used to isolate PBMCs from about 9.4 ml of fresh peripheral blood. Total RNA was extracted using Trizol reagent, and RNA quality was assessed on an Agilent 2100 Bioanalyzer. The sample belongs to a study of T cells in Graves' hyperthyroidism and ophthalmopathy (dated by TCRdb to about 2019). Concerning the study at large: Peripheral blood samples were taken at initial diagnosis, before any treatment was given. In addition, the study compared T-cell repertoires in thyroid tissue and in blood from about six Graves' hyperthyroidism patients. For training and testing, the 100 or so patients in the discovery cohort were randomly divided in a 7:3 ratio. Once sampling was done, hyperthyroidism patients were given methimazole at a starting dose of 30 mg daily, whereas ophthalmopathy patients were given high-dose intravenous methylprednisolone. According to the paper, TCR Vbeta CDR3 sequencing was carried out on 135 peripheral blood samples, which came from approximately 41 ophthalmopathy, roughly 75 hyperthyroidism and approximately 17 progressor patients. To identify TCR V-J signatures that set the groups apart, the researchers used a discovery cohort of about a hundred patients, made up of under 50 with Graves' ophthalmopathy and 57 with stable Graves' hyperthyroidism. An independent validation cohort of around 19 hyperthyroidism patients and approximately 17 patients who later progressed to ophthalmopathy tested prospective prediction of ophthalmopathy.

Between the V and J ends, shortened by 2 bases and 3 bases respectively, the junction contains 9 bases. The CDR3 runs 14 amino acids, cysteine and phenylalanine included. Just the 42-base CDR3 DNA is kept, in frame starting at base 1. From a lookup of the germline V gene, CDR1 and CDR2 are SGHTA and FQGNSA. Results the study describes overall, beyond this receptor: In validation, progression to ophthalmopathy was predicted by the model with more than 65% sensitivity and 72.22% specificity, a median of approximately 6.5 months before onset. Ophthalmopathy was separated from stable hyperthyroidism by a 13 V-J signature model, with just over 85% sensitivity and about 81% specificity obtained in cross-validation and 80%/75% obtained in testing. Sample size was not statistically predetermined, and investigators were not blinded to group allocation. Most expanded thyroid clonotypes (frequency above 0.001) were also detected in blood, suggesting blood repertoires may reflect thyroid immune responses.

The sample taken for sequencing was blood. This sequence was found in a woman in her thirties with Graves' hyperthyroidism. Recombination connected TRBV7-2 to TRBJ2-3; the D gene is unclear. CDR3 loop: CASSLPDSTDTQYF. DNA sequence: TGTGCCAGCAGCTTACCAGACTCAACAGATACGCAGTATTTT.